This TCR beta chain comes out of a study of T cells in Graves' hyperthyroidism and ophthalmopathy. Notes on this clonotype: Its specificity is not known.

Regarding the study as a whole: In blood, most of the thyroid clonotypes expanded above 0.001 were also present.

Amplification of TCR beta CDR3 regions used RNA as the template. When the TCR CDR3 underwent first-round RT-PCR, the HTBI primer set was used. TCRdb recomputed calls from the multiplex PCR reads with MiXCR, one row per CDR3 protein. The sample carries about 480,000 distinct CDR3 sequences, approximately 22% recorded once. Specimen: blood. The sequence was collected from a woman in her seventies with Graves' ophthalmopathy.

The DNA of the CDR3 is TGTGCCAGCAGTTACTACAGGGGATTAGAGGGCTACACCTTC. It codes for CASSYYRGLEGYTF. The chain uses TRBV6-5 and TRBJ1-2; 7 bases fit TRBD1. The CDR3 has 14 amino acids. The junction had 7 bases not matched to a gene; V was cut back by 1 base and J by 8 bases. Looked up from germline, CDR1 is MNHEY and CDR2 is SVGAGI.